A single sample is the source of the 26 T cell receptor beta chains below, sequenced in a study of T cells in Graves' hyperthyroidism and ophthalmopathy. Researchers took RNA transcripts and amplified the TCR beta CDR3 regions from them. The study used the HTBI primer set for a first-round RT-PCR of the TCR CDR3. Each CDR3 protein is one row after TCRdb ran MiXCR on the multiplex PCR reads. The sample lists 600,000 to 700,000 distinct CDR3 sequences, over 40% occurring once. Sequenced: peripheral blood or thyroid tissue (not recorded which). The receptors originated from an adult man with Graves' disease, either hyperthyroidism or ophthalmopathy (not recorded which).

CDR3 in amino acids: CASSPTGNYEQYF. CDR3 sequence (DNA): TGTGCCAGCAGCCCCACAGGGAACTACGAGCAGTACTTC. The chain has TRBV7-2 and TRBJ2-7; TRBD1 might be the D (6 bases). The CDR3 extends over 13 amino acids. Trimming took 5 bases from V and 3 from J, leaving 11 bases between them. Germline V gene sequence: CDR1 SGHTA, CDR2 FQGNSA.

The chain has TRBV7-9 and TRBJ1-1, with 7 bases identical to TRBD1. CDR1 SEHNR and CDR2 FQNEAQ come from the germline V gene (reference sequence). The CDR3 is 16 residues long. The V gene end was trimmed by 5 bases and the J gene end by 0 bases; junction bases not matched to a gene: 9. Here the CDR3 reads CASSRDSYIVNTEAFF. CDR3 coding DNA: TGTGCCAGCAGCCGGGACAGTTACATTGTGAACACTGAAGCTTTCTTT.

This clonotype was observed many times. The rearrangement joins TRBV7-8 to TRBJ1-4; D is possibly TRBD1 (5 bases). There are 14 residues in the CDR3. Trimming took 2 bases from V and 6 from J, leaving 10 bases between them. Germline assignment: CDR1 SGHVS and CDR2 FQNEAQ. The CDR3 region is CASSLSQGDEKLFF. For the CDR3, the DNA is TGTGCCAGCAGCTTATCGCAGGGTGATGAAAAACTGTTTTTT. The full variable domain, in which reference TRBV7-8 and TRBJ1-4 provide the parts outside the CDR3, is GAGVSQSPRYKVAKRGQDVALRCDPISGHVSLFWYQQALGQGPEFLTYFQNEAQLDKSGLPSDRFFAERPEGSVSTLKIQRTQQEDSAVYLCASSLSQGDEKLFFGSGTQLSVL.

This clonotype showed up just a few times. The gene calls are TRBV2 and TRBJ1-5, with 9 bases matching TRBD1. Germline CDR1 reads SNHLY; CDR2 reads FYNNEI. Germline trimming cut 6 bases from V and 1 base from J; bases unmatched to any gene: 7. This CDR3 comprises 16 residues. Here the CDR3 reads CASRATTGGSNQPQHF. In DNA, the CDR3 is TGTGCCAGCAGGGCCACCACAGGGGGCAGCAATCAGCCCCAGCATTTT.

The chain couples TRBV29-1 to TRBJ1-2; D ambiguous. Germline assignment: CDR1 SQVTM and CDR2 ANQGSEA. V gave up 8 bases and J gave up 11 bases, with 15 bases separating them. This CDR3 is built from 10 residues. The CDR3 DNA is TGCAGCAGTCTCCTTGGGATTTACACCTTC. Protein: CSSLLGIYTF. The whole variable domain, remainder taken from reference TRBV29-1 and TRBJ1-2, is SAVISQKPSRDICQRGTSLTIQCQVDSQVTMMFWYRQQPGQSLTLIATANQGSEATYESGFVIDKFPISRPNLTFSTLTVSNMSPEDSSIYLCSSLLGIYTFGSGTRLTVV.

On this clonotype itself: This CDR3 is missing its conserved last phenylalanine or tryptophan, likely due to a read error. Because the CDR3's place on the DNA is in doubt, the DNA is left out and the CDR3 is given as listed by TCRdb. This chain joins TRBV29-1 and TRBJ1-1. 11 amino acids form the CDR3, both terminal residues included. The V gene's germline CDR1 is SQVTM and CDR2 ANQGSEA. CDR3 amino acids: CSVNDGRQANY.

The table lists this clonotype with many counts. V usage is TRBV29-1 and J usage is TRBJ1-1; 8 bases are a match to TRBD1. The CDR3 is 14 residues long. With V trimmed by 4 bases and J by 1 base, 5 bases remained unmatched. Germline V gives CDR1 SQVTM, CDR2 ANQGSEA. CDR3: CSVVLGQGNTEAFF. The CDR3 DNA sequence: TGCAGCGTTGTCCTCGGACAGGGGAACACTGAAGCTTTCTTT.

The rearrangement links TRBV20-1 to TRBJ1-3; 10 bases fit TRBD1. CDR3 length: 15 amino acids. The germline gives CDR1 DFQATT, CDR2 SNEGSKA (reference sequence). Trimming removed 1 base from V and 4 bases from J; junction bases left unmatched: 4. The CDR3: CSARASTGGGNTIYF. The CDR3 coding sequence is TGCAGTGCTAGAGCTTCGACAGGGGGCGGAAACACCATATATTTT.

Points on this clonotype: This could be a read error, since a much larger clone is one nucleotide away. This chain links TRBV10-3 with TRBJ1-5; D call uncertain. The germline CDR1 and CDR2 sequences are ENHRY and SYGVKD. The CDR3 extends over 14 amino acids. The CDR3 reads CTTSSLQSNQPQHF. CDR3 nucleotide sequence: TGTACCACCAGCAGCTTACAAAGCAATCAGCCCCAGCATTTT.

This clonotype was detected many times. The chain is built from TRBV29-1 and TRBJ2-2; D not resolved. Looked up from germline, CDR1 is SQVTM and CDR2 is ANQGSEA. The CDR3 covers 13 residues. The V end was cut by 1 base, the J end by 1 base, with 4 bases between. In nucleotides, the CDR3 is TGCAGCGTTGAAGGGCAGAACACCGGGGAGCTGTTTTTT. This encodes CSVEGQNTGELFF.

The chain uses TRBV7-9 and TRBJ2-7, with 9 bases that match TRBD1. With V trimmed by 6 bases and J by 1 base, 7 bases remained unmatched. CDR1 is SEHNR and CDR2 is FQNEAQ in the germline V gene (reference sequence). The CDR3 length is 15 residues. The CDR3 DNA is TGTGCCAGCAGTGAATGGGGGACAGGGTCCTACGAGCAGTACTTC. This codes for CASSEWGTGSYEQYF. The whole variable domain, remainder taken from reference TRBV7-9 and TRBJ2-7, is DTGVSQNPRHKITKRGQNVTFRCDPISEHNRLYWYRQTLGQGPEFLTYFQNEAQLEKSRLLSDRFSAERPKGSFSTLEIQRTEQGDSAMYLCASSEWGTGSYEQYFGPGTRLTVT.

There are a few counts of this clonotype. The chain couples TRBV7-2 to TRBJ2-7; 8 bases line up with TRBD1. V gave up 5 bases and J gave up 6 bases; unmatched junction bases: 12. The CDR3 has 15 residues. Per the germline V gene, CDR1 is SGHTA and CDR2 is FQGNSA. The CDR3 region has the DNA TGTGCCAGCAGCCCAGCCTGGACAGGGTCTTTCGAGCAGTACTTC. Residues: CASSPAWTGSFEQYF.

As regards this clonotype: The junction departs from germline at one end; a sequencing error may be responsible. V is TRBV19 and J is TRBJ1-5; 7 bases align to TRBD1. The CDR3 loop spans 16 amino acids. Germline CDR1 is LNHDA and CDR2 is SQIVND (reference sequence). CDR3 DNA sequence: TGTGCCGGTAGGGAAGGGGGCGCGAAGTTAAATCAGCCCCAGCATTTT. Translated: CAGREGGAKLNQPQHF.

V gene TRBV7-2 combines with J gene TRBJ1-5; maybe TRBD1 (6 bases). In germline, CDR1 is SGHTA, CDR2 FQGNSA. The CDR3 contains 13 residues. V lost 5 bases and J lost 10, with 15 bases in between. The CDR3 coding sequence is TGTGCCAGCAGCCCACACAGGGACTCACCCCAGCATTTT. Translation gives CASSPHRDSPQHF. The full variable domain, completed using reference TRBV7-2 and TRBJ1-5, is GAGVSQSPSNKVTEKGKDVELRCDPISGHTALYWYRQSLGQGLEFLIYFQGNSAPDKSGLPSDRFSAERTGGSVSTLTIQRTQQEDSAVYLCASSPHRDSPQHFGDGTRLSIL.

This clonotype came up many times. This chain links TRBV29-1 with TRBJ1-2; 7 bases align to TRBD1. The ends lost 4 bases at V and 4 bases at J; junction bases unmatched: 6. This CDR3 region has 13 residues. The germline gives CDR1 SQVTM, CDR2 ANQGSEA. The DNA of the CDR3 is TGCAGCGTTGCACAGGGACAGAGCTATGGCTACACCTTC. This codes for CSVAQGQSYGYTF. Full variable domain (rest looked up from reference TRBV29-1 and TRBJ1-2): SAVISQKPSRDICQRGTSLTIQCQVDSQVTMMFWYRQQPGQSLTLIATANQGSEATYESGFVIDKFPISRPNLTFSTLTVSNMSPEDSSIYLCSVAQGQSYGYTFGSGTRLTVV.

The rearrangement uses TRBV4-1 and TRBJ1-2, with D unresolved. In germline, CDR1 is MGHRA, CDR2 YSYEKL. V was shortened by 0 bases and J by 6 bases, with 11 bases between the two germline ends. CDR3 length: 14 amino acids. DNA of the CDR3: TGCGCCAGCAGCCAAGAGTCGGTTGCAAATGGCTACACCTTC. Its translation: CASSQESVANGYTF.

The CDR3 coding sequence is TGTGCCAGCAGCCCGAAAGCTATTTACACTGAAGCTTTCTTT. Encoded protein: CASSPKAIYTEAFF. The chain combines TRBV9 with TRBJ1-1; no clear D gene. V was shortened by 4 bases and J by 3 bases, with 13 bases between the two germline ends. This CDR3 comprises 14 residues. In germline, CDR1 is SGDLS, CDR2 YYNGEE.

This clonotype occurred many times. This sequence joins TRBV24-1 and TRBJ2-6; D gene ambiguous. Trimming left V 4 bases short and J 0 bases short, with 9 bases between. The CDR3 extends over 16 amino acids. Germline CDR1 reads KGHDR; CDR2 reads SFDVKD. CDR3 region: CATSDTQFSGANVLTF. CDR3 DNA sequence: TGTGCCACCAGTGACACACAGTTCTCTGGGGCCAACGTCCTGACTTTC.

This clonotype was observed a handful of times. The chain employs TRBV12-3 or TRBV12-4 and TRBJ2-7; D unresolved. CDR3 length: 13 amino acids. V was trimmed by 4 bases and J by 2 bases, leaving 9 bases between them. This CDR3 is CASSYGYPYEQYF. The DNA for the CDR3 is TGTGCCAGCAGTTACGGGTATCCCTACGAGCAGTACTTC.

The chain joins TRBV20-1 to TRBJ2-7; TRBD2 matches 7 bases. V trimming: 4 bases; J trimming: 1 base; junction bases outside the gene matches: 7. Germline values: CDR1 DFQATT, CDR2 SNEGSKA (reference sequence). The CDR3 covers 14 residues. The CDR3 loop is CSATTRDYSYEQYF. The DNA of the CDR3 is TGCAGTGCTACGACACGGGACTATTCCTACGAGCAGTACTTC.

As regards this clonotype: This could be a read error, since a much larger clone is one nucleotide away. CDR3 residues: CASSAGGSGARETQYF. The CDR3 DNA is TGTGCCAGCAGTGCGGGTGGTAGCGGGGCGCGAGAGACCCAGTACTTC. This chain uses TRBV7-8 with TRBJ2-5, with 8 bases identical to TRBD2. Germline values: CDR1 SGHVS, CDR2 FQNEAQ. With V trimmed by 6 bases and J by 4 bases, 13 bases remained unmatched. The CDR3 is 16 amino acids.

The table lists this clonotype with many counts. The rearrangement links TRBV29-1 to TRBJ1-5; weak D call: TRBD1 (6 bases). The CDR3 runs 13 residues. In germline, CDR1 is SQVTM, CDR2 ANQGSEA. The ends were cut back, 7 bases at V and 4 bases at J, with 14 bases in the middle. The CDR3 DNA reads as TGCAGCGCCATGGACAGACTAAATCAGCCCCAGCATTTT. Translated, it gives CSAMDRLNQPQHF.

The chain uses TRBV6-1 and TRBJ1-4; 7 bases map to TRBD1. With 7 bases clipped from V and 5 bases from J, the junction kept 7 bases outside the gene matches. The CDR3 runs 14 residues. Germline loops: CDR1 MNHNS, CDR2 SASEGT. The CDR3 here is CASKNGQANEKLFF. CDR3 sequence (DNA): TGTGCCAGCAAAAATGGACAGGCCAATGAAAAACTGTTTTTT.

The chain is built from TRBV5-1 and TRBJ1-1; D gene ambiguous. Trimming left V 6 bases short and J 0 bases short, with 15 bases between. The CDR3 has 15 amino acids. CDR1 and CDR2 (germline): SGHRS, YFSETQ. This CDR3 is CASIGGLGMNTEAFF. The CDR3 DNA is TGCGCCAGCATAGGAGGCCTGGGCATGAACACTGAAGCTTTCTTT.

As concerns this clonotype: One junction end does not reproduce the germline sequence, and a read error may be involved. In DNA, the CDR3 is TGCGCCAGCAGCTGGACAGGGACGAATTCACCCCTCCACTTT. It yields the protein CASSWTGTNSPLHF. The rearrangement joins TRBV7-8 to TRBJ1-6, with 8 bases lining up with TRBD1. The CDR3 consists of 14 residues. CDR1 and CDR2 from the germline V gene are SGHVS and FQNEAQ.

The rearrangement links TRBV7-3 to TRBJ1-6, with D perhaps matching TRBD1 (5 bases). This CDR3 has 15 residues. The ends were cut back, 2 bases at V and 7 bases at J, with 12 bases in the middle. Germline lookup yields CDR1 SGHTA and CDR2 FQGTGA. The CDR3 DNA reads TGTGCCAGCAGCTTATGCGGGACGGTGAATTCACCCCTCCACTTT. As protein: CASSLCGTVNSPLHF.